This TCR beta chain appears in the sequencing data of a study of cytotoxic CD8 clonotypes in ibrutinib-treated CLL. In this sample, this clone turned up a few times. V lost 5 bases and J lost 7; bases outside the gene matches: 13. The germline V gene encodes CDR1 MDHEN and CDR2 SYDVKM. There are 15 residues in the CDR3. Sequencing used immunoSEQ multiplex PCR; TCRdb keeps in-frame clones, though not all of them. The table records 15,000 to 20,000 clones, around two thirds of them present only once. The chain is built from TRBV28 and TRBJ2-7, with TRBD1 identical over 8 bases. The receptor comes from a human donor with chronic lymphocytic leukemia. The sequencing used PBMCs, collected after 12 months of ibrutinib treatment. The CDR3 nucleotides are TGTGCCAGCAGTAAATACCGGGACAGGACCCCTGAGCAGTACTTC. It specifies CASSKYRDRTPEQYF.